These T cell receptor beta chains were read from a single sample in a study of shared clonotypes between healthy human individuals. TCRdb's table, derived via immunoSEQ multiplex PCR, lists solely in-frame clones and lacks some. Of about 2 million clones listed, roughly 94% are singletons. The sample comprised naive CD4+ T cells sorted from blood. The receptors derive from a man aged 18 to 35 in good health. Each CDR3 is given with its conserved first and last residue. The D gene is left open where the match is weak. Rows may omit the clone size; those that give it use once, few, many or a size class.

v_gene: TRBV20-1
j_gene: TRBJ1-1
abundance: NA
d_gene: NA
CDR3nt: TGCAGTGCCGGGGACCCCACTGAAGCTTTCTTT
CDR3aa: CSAGDPTEAFF

v_gene: TRBV4-1
j_gene: TRBJ1-1
abundance: NA
d_gene: NA
CDR3nt: TGCGCCAGCAGCCAAAGGGACACAGACACTGAAGCTTTCTTT
CDR3aa: CASSQRDTDTEAFF

v_gene: TRBV30
j_gene: TRBJ1-4
abundance: NA
d_gene: NA
CDR3nt: TGTGCCTGGAGTGTACGACCAGGAGAAAAACTGTTTTTT
CDR3aa: CAWSVRPGEKLFF

v_gene: TRBV6-6
j_gene: TRBJ1-6
abundance: NA
d_gene: NA
CDR3nt: TGTGCCAGCAGCAAGGAAGGGGCCACCTATAATTCACCCCTCCACTTT
CDR3aa: CASSKEGATYNSPLHF

v_gene: TRBV30
j_gene: TRBJ1-6
abundance: NA
d_gene: NA
CDR3nt: TGTGCCTGGAGTGCCGGGACAAATGCTGCGCCCCTCCACTTT
CDR3aa: CAWSAGTNAAPLHF

v_gene: TRBV4-1
j_gene: TRBJ2-3
abundance: NA
d_gene: NA
CDR3nt: TGCGCCAGCAGCAAAATCGTGGGGGAAACGCAGTATTTT
CDR3aa: CASSKIVGETQYF

v_gene: TRBV6-1
j_gene: TRBJ2-7
abundance: once
d_gene: TRBD1
CDR3nt: TGTGCCAGCAGAGAGGACAGGTTCAGCTCCTACGAGCAGTACTTC
CDR3aa: CASREDRFSSYEQYF

v_gene: TRBV5-1
j_gene: TRBJ1-6
abundance: NA
d_gene: TRBD1
CDR3nt: TGCGCCAGCAGCTTGGGAACAGGGGATAATTCACCCCTCCACTTT
CDR3aa: CASSLGTGDNSPLHF

v_gene: TRBV13
j_gene: TRBJ1-5
abundance: NA
d_gene: NA
CDR3nt: TGTGCCAGCAGCTTAAACGAACAGGGCGGTCATCAGCCCCAGCATTTT
CDR3aa: CASSLNEQGGHQPQHF

v_gene: TRBV11-3
j_gene: TRBJ2-1
abundance: NA
d_gene: NA
CDR3nt: TGTGCCAGCAGCTTAGGGAGGGGGAGTATTGAGCAGTTCTTC
CDR3aa: CASSLGRGSIEQFF

v_gene: TRBV7-6
j_gene: TRBJ2-1
abundance: NA
d_gene: NA
CDR3nt: TGTGCCAGCAGCTCATTCATAGGGAGGACCTACAATGAGCAGTTCTTC
CDR3aa: CASSSFIGRTYNEQFF

v_gene: TRBV9
j_gene: TRBJ2-5
abundance: once
d_gene: TRBD2
CDR3nt: TGTGCCAGCAGCGTAGCGGGGGGGCTGGAGACCCAGTACTTC
CDR3aa: CASSVAGGLETQYF

v_gene: TRBV28
j_gene: TRBJ1-2
abundance: NA
d_gene: TRBD1
CDR3nt: TGTGCCAGCAGTCTCCCGGGACAGGGGAGGTATGGCTACACCTTC
CDR3aa: CASSLPGQGRYGYTF

v_gene: TRBV30
j_gene: TRBJ2-1
abundance: NA
d_gene: NA
CDR3nt: TGTGCCTGGAGTACTCGGGGACTGCACTCCTACAATGAGCAGTTCTTC
CDR3aa: CAWSTRGLHSYNEQFF

v_gene: TRBV5-1
j_gene: TRBJ2-2
abundance: once
d_gene: TRBD1
CDR3nt: TGCGCCAGCACTCCTACCGGGACAGGGGGCACCGGGGAGCTGTTTTTT
CDR3aa: CASTPTGTGGTGELFF

v_gene: TRBV4-1
j_gene: TRBJ2-7
abundance: once
d_gene: TRBD1
CDR3nt: TGCGCCAGCAGCCAAGACACCCCCGACAGGGGGAAGTTGATCGAGCAGTACTTC
CDR3aa: CASSQDTPDRGKLIEQYF

v_gene: TRBV2
j_gene: TRBJ1-2
abundance: NA
d_gene: NA
CDR3nt: TGTGCCAGCATCCCAATTCGGGGGGCCCAGGGATTAAGTGGCTACACCTTC
CDR3aa: CASIPIRGAQGLSGYTF

v_gene: TRBV7-2
j_gene: TRBJ1-5
abundance: NA
d_gene: NA
CDR3nt: TGTGCCAGCAGCTTATACCGGGCTTCTAATCAGCCCCAGCATTTT
CDR3aa: CASSLYRASNQPQHF

v_gene: TRBV2
j_gene: TRBJ1-2
abundance: once
d_gene: NA
CDR3nt: TGTGCCAGCAGTGAAAGGGTAGGGGCCTATGGCTACACCTTC
CDR3aa: CASSERVGAYGYTF

v_gene: TRBV5-1
j_gene: TRBJ1-1
abundance: NA
d_gene: TRBD1
CDR3nt: TGCGCCAGCAGCCAGGACAGGGGGCATATTGAAGCTTTCTTT
CDR3aa: CASSQDRGHIEAFF

v_gene: TRBV4-3
j_gene: TRBJ2-7
abundance: NA
d_gene: TRBD2
CDR3nt: TGCGCCAGCAGCCAAGATTGGCCTAGCGGCCTCGTTTCCTACGAGCAGTACTTC
CDR3aa: CASSQDWPSGLVSYEQYF

v_gene: TRBV19
j_gene: TRBJ1-6
abundance: NA
d_gene: NA
CDR3nt: TGTGCCAGTAGTCCCTCCGGGATGGTCAATTCACCCCTCCACTTT
CDR3aa: CASSPSGMVNSPLHF

v_gene: TRBV2
j_gene: TRBJ1-5
abundance: NA
d_gene: NA
CDR3nt: TGTGCCAGCAGTATGTCGGGGAAGGGCAATCAGCCCCAGCATTTT
CDR3aa: CASSMSGKGNQPQHF

v_gene: TRBV7-8
j_gene: TRBJ2-1
abundance: NA
d_gene: NA
CDR3nt: TGTGCCAGCAGAATTCTAGGTGAGCAGTTCTTC
CDR3aa: CASRILGEQFF

v_gene: TRBV7-2
j_gene: TRBJ2-6
abundance: NA
d_gene: NA
CDR3nt: TGTGCCAGCAGCACCCCTGGGGGGGGCGGAGGCTCTGGGGCCAACGTCCTGACTTTC
CDR3aa: CASSTPGGGGGSGANVLTF

v_gene: TRBV10-3
j_gene: TRBJ2-3
abundance: NA
d_gene: NA
CDR3nt: TGTGCCATCAGTGTTGGTAGCACAGATACGCAGTATTTT
CDR3aa: CAISVGSTDTQYF

v_gene: TRBV7-2
j_gene: TRBJ1-1
abundance: NA
d_gene: NA
CDR3nt: TGTGCCAGCAGCTTAGAGAAGGGGAACACTGAAGCTTTCTTT
CDR3aa: CASSLEKGNTEAFF

v_gene: TRBV7-8
j_gene: TRBJ2-7
abundance: NA
d_gene: TRBD2
CDR3nt: TGTGCCAGCAGCTCGACTAGCGGGGTAGCCTACGAGCAGTACTTC
CDR3aa: CASSSTSGVAYEQYF

v_gene: TRBV18
j_gene: TRBJ1-4
abundance: NA
d_gene: NA
CDR3nt: TGTGCCAGCTCACCGGTAACAACTAATGAAAAACTGTTTTTT
CDR3aa: CASSPVTTNEKLFF

v_gene: TRBV5-1
j_gene: TRBJ2-7
abundance: NA
d_gene: NA
CDR3nt: TGCGCCAGCAGCTTGCCAGGGGGGGCCTACGAGCAGTACTTC
CDR3aa: CASSLPGGAYEQYF

v_gene: TRBV19
j_gene: TRBJ1-2
abundance: NA
d_gene: TRBD1
CDR3nt: TGTGCCAGTAGTATAGTCGGAGCAGGGGGCTTCGGCTACACCTTC
CDR3aa: CASSIVGAGGFGYTF

v_gene: TRBV5-1
j_gene: TRBJ1-2
abundance: NA
d_gene: TRBD1
CDR3nt: TGCGCCAGCAGCACAGGGGGCGCGGTGGGAGGCTACACCTTC
CDR3aa: CASSTGGAVGGYTF

v_gene: TRBV5-4
j_gene: TRBJ2-3
abundance: NA
d_gene: NA
CDR3nt: TGTGCCAGCAGCTTGGGTGGGCTAAGCACAGATACGCAGTATTTT
CDR3aa: CASSLGGLSTDTQYF

v_gene: TRBV5-6
j_gene: TRBJ1-1
abundance: NA
d_gene: NA
CDR3nt: TGTGCCAGCAGCCTGCTAACCGGGGGCTTTGTTGAAGCTTTCTTT
CDR3aa: CASSLLTGGFVEAFF

v_gene: TRBV6-5
j_gene: TRBJ1-2
abundance: NA
d_gene: TRBD1
CDR3nt: TGTGCCAGCAGAGGGACAGGGGGGCTTCGAGGCTACACCTTC
CDR3aa: CASRGTGGLRGYTF

v_gene: TRBV5-6
j_gene: TRBJ2-5
abundance: once
d_gene: TRBD1
CDR3nt: TGTGCCAGCAGCTTGTTTGGGACAGGGGAGTCGGAGACCCAGTACTTC
CDR3aa: CASSLFGTGESETQYF

v_gene: TRBV13
j_gene: TRBJ1-5
abundance: NA
d_gene: NA
CDR3nt: TGTGCCAGCAGCTTAAGGACGGGTAATCAGCCCCAGCATTTT
CDR3aa: CASSLRTGNQPQHF

v_gene: TRBV7-8
j_gene: TRBJ2-5
abundance: NA
d_gene: NA
CDR3nt: TGTGCCAGCAGCTTAGTTGCGGGGGCGGTTGAGACCCAGTACTTC
CDR3aa: CASSLVAGAVETQYF

v_gene: TRBV6-6
j_gene: TRBJ2-2
abundance: NA
d_gene: NA
CDR3nt: TGTGCCAGCAGCGAGCGGTCGGGCACCGGGGAGCTGTTTTTT
CDR3aa: CASSERSGTGELFF

v_gene: TRBV30
j_gene: TRBJ1-1
abundance: NA
d_gene: NA
CDR3nt: TGTGCCTGGAGTTGGTATCAGGGTAGGACTGAAGCTTTCTTT
CDR3aa: CAWSWYQGRTEAFF

v_gene: TRBV9
j_gene: TRBJ2-6
abundance: NA
d_gene: TRBD2
CDR3nt: TGTGCCAGCAGCTTAATAGCGGGAGGGAGCTCTGGGGCCAACGTCCTGACTTTC
CDR3aa: CASSLIAGGSSGANVLTF